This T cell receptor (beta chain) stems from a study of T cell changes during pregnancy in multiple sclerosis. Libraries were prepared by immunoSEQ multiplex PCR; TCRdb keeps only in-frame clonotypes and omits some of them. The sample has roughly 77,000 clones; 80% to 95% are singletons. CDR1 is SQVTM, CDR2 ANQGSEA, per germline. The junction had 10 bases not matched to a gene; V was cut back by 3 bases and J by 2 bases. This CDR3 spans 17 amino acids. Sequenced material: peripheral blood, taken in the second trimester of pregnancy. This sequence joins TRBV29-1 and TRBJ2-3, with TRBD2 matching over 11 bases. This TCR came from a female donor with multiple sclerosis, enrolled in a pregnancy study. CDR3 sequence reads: CSVEGTLAGGPTDTQYF. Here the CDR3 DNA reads TGCAGCGTTGAGGGAACCTTAGCGGGAGGGCCCACAGATACGCAGTATTTT.